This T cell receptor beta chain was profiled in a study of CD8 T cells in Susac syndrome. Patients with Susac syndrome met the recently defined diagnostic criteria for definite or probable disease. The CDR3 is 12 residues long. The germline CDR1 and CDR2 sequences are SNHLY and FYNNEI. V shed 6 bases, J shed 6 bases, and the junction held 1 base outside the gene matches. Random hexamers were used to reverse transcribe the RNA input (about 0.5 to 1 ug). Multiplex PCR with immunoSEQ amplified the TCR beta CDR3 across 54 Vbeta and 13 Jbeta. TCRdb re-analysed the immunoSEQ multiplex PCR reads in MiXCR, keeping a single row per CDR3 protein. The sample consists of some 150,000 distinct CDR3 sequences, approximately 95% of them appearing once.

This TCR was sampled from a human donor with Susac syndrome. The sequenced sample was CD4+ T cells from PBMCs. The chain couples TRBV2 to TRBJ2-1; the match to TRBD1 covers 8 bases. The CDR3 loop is CASSGQGNEQFF. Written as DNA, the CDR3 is TGTGCCAGCAGCGGACAGGGCAATGAGCAGTTCTTC.